A single sample is the source of the 4 T cell receptor beta chains below, sequenced in a study of breast tumors, draining lymph nodes, adjacent tissues. Samples came from axillary lymph nodes draining the breast cancer. TCRdb used MiXCR to reprocess the multiplex PCR reads, holding one entry per CDR3 protein. This table holds about 220,000 distinct CDR3 sequences, nearly 35% found once. Sequenced sample: axillary lymph node tissue. Source of these receptors: a female donor with breast cancer. Some clones in this sample may be carry-over from other donors' samples.

In regard to this clonotype: This may be a read error, as it is one base from a much larger clone. The conserved closing phenylalanine or tryptophan is absent in this CDR3, likely reflecting a read error. It is unclear where the CDR3 begins or ends on the DNA, so no DNA is shown, and the CDR3 is as TCRdb lists it. The rearrangement joins TRBV7-9 to TRBJ1-2. In germline, CDR1 is SEHNR, CDR2 FQNEAQ (reference sequence). The CDR3 region is 15 residues in length, termini included. The CDR3 is CASSLGGQLNYGYPS.

This clonotype was found many times. The chain recombines TRBV24-1 with TRBJ2-5, with a possible D match to TRBD2 (6 bases). The CDR3 loop spans 13 amino acids. Germline V gives CDR1 KGHDR, CDR2 SFDVKD. V shed 5 bases and J shed 4 bases, with 10 bases lying between them. The chain's CDR3 is CATSGASAETQYF. DNA of the CDR3: TGTGCCACCAGTGGGGCTAGCGCAGAGACCCAGTACTTC.

This clonotype has more than one count but fewer than ten. The conserved phenylalanine or tryptophan is not found at the CDR3 terminus, so this likely reflects a read error. V gene TRBV12-3 or TRBV12-4 combines with J gene TRBJ1-1; maybe TRBD1 (5 bases). The CDR3 extends over 14 amino acids. The V and J ends lost 5 bases and 6 bases respectively, with 16 bases between them. Here the CDR3 reads CASSPRDGSPEAFS. CDR3 DNA sequence: TGTGCCAGCAGTCCCAGGGACGGATCTCCTGAAGCTTTCTCT.

The table lists this clonotype with many counts. The genes are TRBV4-1 and TRBJ2-1; TRBD1 aligns across 11 bases. This CDR3 contains 20 residues. Germline V gene data show CDR1 as MGHRA and CDR2 as YSYEKL. Trimming removed 4 bases from V and 4 bases from J; junction bases left unmatched: 18. This chain's CDR3 is CASSRIGQGARSSPYNEQFF. CDR3 sequence (DNA): TGCGCCAGCAGCCGTATCGGACAGGGGGCTCGGTCTTCCCCTTACAATGAGCAGTTCTTC.